This T cell receptor (beta chain) was recorded in a study of graft-versus-host responses after intestinal transplantation. Overall study: Recipients obtained multivisceral, liver-intestinal, or isolated intestinal transplants. Once they had received anti-thymocyte globulin induction, all recipients took tacrolimus and steroids for three to four years.

The assay was immunoSEQ multiplex PCR, and TCRdb's table has in-frame clones only and misses some. This table has fewer than 15,000 clones, 30% to 40% appearing once. Whole-study findings and limits: Subjects displaying graft-donor T cell macrochimerism possessed elevated graft-versus-host to host-versus-graft clonal ratios inside allografts.

The authors plated around 200,000 CFSE-labeled responder cells with around 200,000 irradiated, violet-dye-labeled stimulator cells. After the reaction, proliferating CFSE-low CD3+CD4+ and CD3+CD8+ responders were sorted. The sequence derives from a human patient who received an intestinal transplant. The specimen comprised alloreactive CD8+ T cells from a mixed lymphocyte reaction culture, sampled before intestinal transplant. Specified subset: CFSE-low proliferating T cells sorted from approximately 6-day pre-transplant mixed lymphocyte reaction (GvH or HvG direction).

The CDR3 DNA sequence: TGTGCCAGCAGCATTGGACTAGCGGGGACCTACGAGCAGTACTTC. It codes for CASSIGLAGTYEQYF. The chain uses TRBV21-1 and TRBJ2-7; the table's D gene call, TRBD2, was not cross checked with the DNA. TRBV21-1 is marked as a pseudogene. The CDR3 contains 15 residues.